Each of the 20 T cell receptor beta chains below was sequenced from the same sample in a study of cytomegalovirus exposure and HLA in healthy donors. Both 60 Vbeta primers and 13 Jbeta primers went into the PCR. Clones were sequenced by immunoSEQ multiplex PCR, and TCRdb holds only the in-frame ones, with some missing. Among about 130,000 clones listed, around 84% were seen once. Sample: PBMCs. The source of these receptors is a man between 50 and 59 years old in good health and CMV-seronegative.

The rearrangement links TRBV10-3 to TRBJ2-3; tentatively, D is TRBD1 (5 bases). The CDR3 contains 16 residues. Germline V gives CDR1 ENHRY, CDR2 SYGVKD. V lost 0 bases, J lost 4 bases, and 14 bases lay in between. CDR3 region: CAISESGRVNPDTQYF. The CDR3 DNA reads TGTGCCATCAGTGAGTCGGGCAGGGTGAACCCAGATACGCAGTATTTT.

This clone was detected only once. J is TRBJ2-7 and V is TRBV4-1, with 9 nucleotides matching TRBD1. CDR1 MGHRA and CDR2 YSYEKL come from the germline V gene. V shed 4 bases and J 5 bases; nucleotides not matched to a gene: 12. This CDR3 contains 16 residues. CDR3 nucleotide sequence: TGCGCCAGCAGCCGGAACACCGGGACAGGGAGGAACGAGCAGTACTTC. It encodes CASSRNTGTGRNEQYF.

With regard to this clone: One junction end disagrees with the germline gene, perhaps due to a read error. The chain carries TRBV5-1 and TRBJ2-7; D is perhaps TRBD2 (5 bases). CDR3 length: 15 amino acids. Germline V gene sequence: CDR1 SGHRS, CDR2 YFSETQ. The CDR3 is CAGSPGSGGYGEQYF. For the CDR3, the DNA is TGCGCCGGCAGCCCGGGATCGGGCGGTTATGGCGAGCAGTACTTC.

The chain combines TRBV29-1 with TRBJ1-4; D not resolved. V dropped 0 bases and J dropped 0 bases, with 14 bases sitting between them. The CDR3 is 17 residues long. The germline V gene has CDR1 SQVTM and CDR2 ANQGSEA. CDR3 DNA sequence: TGCAGCGTTGAAGAAGAGGATAGATCTGCAACTAATGAAAAACTGTTTTTT. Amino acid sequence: CSVEEEDRSATNEKLFF.

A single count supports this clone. CDR3 amino acids: CASHEGVEQYF. In DNA, the CDR3 is TGCGCCAGCCACGAGGGAGTCGAGCAGTACTTC. V usage is TRBV5-1 and J usage is TRBJ2-7, with D perhaps TRBD2 (5 bases). The CDR3 spans 11 residues. The germline V and J ends were trimmed by 7 bases and 6 bases, with 11 bases remaining between them. Germline V CDR1 and CDR2: SGHRS, YFSETQ.

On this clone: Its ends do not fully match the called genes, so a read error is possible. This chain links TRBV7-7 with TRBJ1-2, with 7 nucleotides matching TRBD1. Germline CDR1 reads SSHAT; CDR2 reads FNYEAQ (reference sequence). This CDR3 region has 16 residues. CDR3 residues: CASSPRWTGPDYGYTF. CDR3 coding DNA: TGTGCTAGCAGCCCCAGATGGACAGGCCCGGACTATGGCTACACCTTC.

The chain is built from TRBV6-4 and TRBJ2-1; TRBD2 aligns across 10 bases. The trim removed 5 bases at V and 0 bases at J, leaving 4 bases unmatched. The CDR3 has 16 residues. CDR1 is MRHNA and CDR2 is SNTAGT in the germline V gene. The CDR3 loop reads CASSQLAGVSYNEQFF. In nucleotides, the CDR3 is TGTGCCAGCAGTCAGCTAGCGGGGGTCTCCTACAATGAGCAGTTCTTC.

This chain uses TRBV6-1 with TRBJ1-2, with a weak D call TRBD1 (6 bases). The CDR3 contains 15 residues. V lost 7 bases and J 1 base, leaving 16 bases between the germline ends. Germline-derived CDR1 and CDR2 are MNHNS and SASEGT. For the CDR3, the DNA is TGTGCCAGCAAGGGCCCCAAAGGGGGTAACTATGGCTACACCTTC. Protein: CASKGPKGGNYGYTF.

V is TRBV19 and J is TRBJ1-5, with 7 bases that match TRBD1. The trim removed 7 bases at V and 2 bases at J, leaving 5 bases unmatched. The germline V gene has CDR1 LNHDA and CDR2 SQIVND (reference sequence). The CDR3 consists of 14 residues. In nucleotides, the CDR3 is TGTGCCAGTAACGACAGGGCTCGCAATCAGCCCCAGCATTTT. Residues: CASNDRARNQPQHF. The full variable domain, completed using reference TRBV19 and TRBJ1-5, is DGGITQSPKYLFRKEGQNVTLSCEQNLNHDAMYWYRQDPGQGLRLIYYSQIVNDFQKGDIAEGYSVSREKKESFPLTVTSAQKNPTAFYLCASNDRARNQPQHFGDGTRLSIL.

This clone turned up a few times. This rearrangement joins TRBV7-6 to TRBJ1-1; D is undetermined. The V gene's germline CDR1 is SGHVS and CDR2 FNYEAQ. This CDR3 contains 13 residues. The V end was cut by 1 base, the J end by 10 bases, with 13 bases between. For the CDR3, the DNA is TGTGCCAGCAGCTTAGGGGCGGGCTATCGAGCTTTCTTT. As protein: CASSLGAGYRAFF.

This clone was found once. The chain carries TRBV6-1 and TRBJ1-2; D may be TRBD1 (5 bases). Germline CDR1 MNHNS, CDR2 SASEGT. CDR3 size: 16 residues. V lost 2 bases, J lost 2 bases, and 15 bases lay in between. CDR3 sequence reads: CASSEPGEGQNYGYTF. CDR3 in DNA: TGTGCCAGCAGTGAACCTGGGGAGGGGCAAAACTATGGCTACACCTTC.

The CDR3 DNA sequence: TGTGCCAGCAGTCGACAGGGGGTGGGGACAGATACGCAGTATTTT. Translated: CASSRQGVGTDTQYF. The chain uses TRBV6-1 and TRBJ2-3; 9 bases map to TRBD1. The trim removed 5 bases at V and 3 bases at J, leaving 6 bases unmatched. CDR3 size: 15 residues. The germline V gene encodes CDR1 MNHNS and CDR2 SASEGT.

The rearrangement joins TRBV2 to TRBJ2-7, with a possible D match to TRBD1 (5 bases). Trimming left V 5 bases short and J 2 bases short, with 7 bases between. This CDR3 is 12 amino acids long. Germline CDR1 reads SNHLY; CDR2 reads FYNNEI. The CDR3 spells CASSPGTYEQYF. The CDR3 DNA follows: TGTGCCAGCAGTCCAGGGACCTACGAGCAGTACTTC. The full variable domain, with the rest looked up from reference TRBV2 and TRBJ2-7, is EPEVTQTPSHQVTQMGQEVILRCVPISNHLYFYWYRQILGQKVEFLVSFYNNEISEKSEIFDDQFSVERPDGSNFTLKIRSTKLEDSAMYFCASSPGTYEQYFGPGTRLTVT.

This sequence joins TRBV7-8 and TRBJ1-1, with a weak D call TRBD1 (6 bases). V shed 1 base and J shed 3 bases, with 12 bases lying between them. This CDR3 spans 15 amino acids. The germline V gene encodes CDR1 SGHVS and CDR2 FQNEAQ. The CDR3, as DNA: TGTGCCAGCAGCTTAGTGTGGACAGTTGACACTGAAGCTTTCTTT. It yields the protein CASSLVWTVDTEAFF.

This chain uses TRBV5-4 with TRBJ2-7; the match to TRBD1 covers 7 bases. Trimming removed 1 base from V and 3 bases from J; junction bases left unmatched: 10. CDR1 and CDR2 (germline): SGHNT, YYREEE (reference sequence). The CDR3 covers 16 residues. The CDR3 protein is CASSLSLRTGNYEQYF. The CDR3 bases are TGTGCCAGCAGCTTGTCGCTCAGGACAGGTAACTACGAGCAGTACTTC.

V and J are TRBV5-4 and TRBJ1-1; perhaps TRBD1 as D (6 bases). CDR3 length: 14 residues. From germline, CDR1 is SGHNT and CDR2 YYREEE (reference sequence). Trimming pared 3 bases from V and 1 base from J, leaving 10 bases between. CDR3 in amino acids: CASSYGQSNTEAFF. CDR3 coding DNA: TGTGCCAGCAGCTATGGACAGTCGAACACTGAAGCTTTCTTT. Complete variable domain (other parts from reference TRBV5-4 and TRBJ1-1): ETGVTQSPTHLIKTRGQQVTLRCSSQSGHNTVSWYQQALGQGPQFIFQYYREEENGRGNFPPRFSGLQFPNYSSELNVNALELDDSALYLCASSYGQSNTEAFFGQGTRLTVV.

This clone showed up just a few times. This CDR3 reads CAWGQEETQYF. The CDR3 nucleotides read TGTGCCTGGGGACAGGAAGAGACCCAGTACTTC. V and J are TRBV30 and TRBJ2-5; 7 bases are a match to TRBD1. The CDR3 spans 11 residues. J gave up 3 bases and V 5 bases, and 0 bases lay outside the gene matches. Germline CDR1 GTSNPN, CDR2 SVGIG (reference sequence). Full variable domain (missing parts from reference TRBV30 and TRBJ2-5): SQTIHQWPATLVQPVGSPLSLECTVEGTSNPNLYWYRQAAGRGLQLLFYSVGIGQISSEVPQNLSASRPQDRQFILSSKKLLLSDSGFYLCAWGQEETQYFGPGTRLLVL.

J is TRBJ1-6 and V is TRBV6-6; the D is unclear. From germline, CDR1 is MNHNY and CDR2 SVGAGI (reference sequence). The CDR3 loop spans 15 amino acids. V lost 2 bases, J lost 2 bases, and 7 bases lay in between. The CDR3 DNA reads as TGTGCCAGCAGTTACCTGGAGCCCTATAATTCACCCCTCCACTTT. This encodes CASSYLEPYNSPLHF.

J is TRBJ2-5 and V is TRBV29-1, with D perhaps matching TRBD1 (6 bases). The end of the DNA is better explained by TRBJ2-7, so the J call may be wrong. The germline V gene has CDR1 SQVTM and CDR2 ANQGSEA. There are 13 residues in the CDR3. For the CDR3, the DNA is TGCAGCGTTGTAGGGGGAAGCTCCTACGAGCAGTACTTC. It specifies CSVVGGSSYEQYF.

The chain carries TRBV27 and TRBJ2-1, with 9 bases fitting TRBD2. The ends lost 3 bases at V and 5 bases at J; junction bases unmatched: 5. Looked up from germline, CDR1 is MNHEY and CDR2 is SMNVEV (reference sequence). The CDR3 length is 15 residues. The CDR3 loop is CASSLGTSFHNEQFF. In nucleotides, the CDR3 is TGTGCCAGCAGTTTGGGGACTAGCTTCCACAATGAGCAGTTCTTC.